These 20 T cell receptor beta chains were sequenced from one sample in a study of radiotherapy plus CTLA-4 blockade in lung cancer (dated by TCRdb to 2017 to 2018). Libraries came from the immunoSEQ multiplex PCR assay. TCRdb's version of the immuneACCESS table is confined to in-frame rearrangements and falls short of the full clone set. An unresolved V gene accounts for under half of the shortfall where checked; the remainder is of unknown origin. The sample contains around 71,000 clones, roughly 76% of them found a single time. Jointly, the top ten make up more than 15% of the sample. The source was peripheral blood, collected from a patient treated with radiotherapy plus ipilimumab. The receptors were sampled from a human donor with non-small cell lung cancer whose response to radiotherapy plus ipilimumab could not be evaluated. Some clones in this sample may be carry-over from other donors' samples.

The chain is built from TRBV28 and TRBJ1-2; D perhaps matches TRBD1 (5 bases). Looked up from germline, CDR1 is MDHEN and CDR2 is SYDVKM. V gave up 4 bases and J gave up 5 bases, with 11 bases separating them. The CDR3 has 13 amino acids. The CDR3 DNA reads as TGTGCCAGCAGTTCCCTGGGGGGATATGGCTACACCTTC. This codes for CASSSLGGYGYTF.

This clone has only one observation. The chain has TRBV7-2 and TRBJ2-1; 7 bases line up with TRBD2. The trim removed 7 bases at V and 8 bases at J, leaving 11 bases unmatched. Germline V gene lookup returns CDR1 SGHTA and CDR2 FQGNSA. The CDR3 length is 14 residues. As DNA, the CDR3 is TGTGCCAGCACCAGCGGGGTCCCGACCGATGAGCAGTTCTTC. It is translated as CASTSGVPTDEQFF.

Written as DNA, the CDR3 is TGCGCCAGCAGCTGGGACAGCTCGAACACTGAAGCTTTCTTT. It specifies CASSWDSSNTEAFF. This sequence joins TRBV5-1 and TRBJ1-1; 7 positions match TRBD1. V trimming: 3 bases; J trimming: 1 base; junction bases outside the gene matches: 3. Per germline, CDR1 SGHRS and CDR2 YFSETQ. The CDR3 is made up of 14 amino acids.

The chain employs TRBV6-1 and TRBJ2-2; 8 bases are a match to TRBD1. CDR1 is MNHNS, CDR2 SASEGT, per germline. The V and J ends lost 6 bases and 5 bases, in that order; junction bases with no gene match: 8. This CDR3 is 15 amino acids long. The chain's CDR3 is CASRGQGFVTGELFF. CDR3 DNA: TGTGCCAGCAGAGGACAGGGATTCGTGACCGGGGAGCTGTTTTTT.

The genes are TRBV9 and TRBJ2-5; 12 bases map to TRBD2. The junction had 6 bases not matched to a gene; V was cut back by 4 bases and J by 2 bases. The CDR3 is 16 residues long. The germline V gene has CDR1 SGDLS and CDR2 YYNGEE. DNA for the CDR3: TGTGCCAGCAGCCCACTAGCGGGGGGTTTTCAAGAGACCCAGTACTTC. This gives the protein CASSPLAGGFQETQYF.

The chain couples TRBV28 to TRBJ2-7, with 11 nucleotides matching TRBD1. This CDR3 is 15 amino acids long. Trimming removed 6 bases from V and 2 bases from J; junction bases left unmatched: 6. From germline, CDR1 is MDHEN and CDR2 SYDVKM. CDR3 in DNA: TGTGCCAGCAGAACCGGGACAGGGGGACCCTACGAGCAGTACTTC. Its protein product is CASRTGTGGPYEQYF.

The chain joins TRBV6-1 to TRBJ2-5; D might be TRBD2 (6 bases). The length of the CDR3 is 15 residues. Looked up from germline, CDR1 is MNHNS and CDR2 is SASEGT. Trimming removed 2 bases from V and 4 bases from J, with 14 bases in between. The CDR3 coding sequence is TGTGCCAGCAGTGAAACGAGGGGAGGTGGAGAGACCCAGTACTTC. It codes for CASSETRGGGETQYF.

The rearrangement uses TRBV5-1 and TRBJ1-1; D possibly corresponds to TRBD1 (5 bases). Germline CDR1 and CDR2: SGHRS and YFSETQ. The CDR3 runs 14 residues. Deletions cut 4 bases from V and 6 bases from J, with 16 bases between. In nucleotides, the CDR3 is TGCGCCAGCAGCCCCCCCGGGGGGTCCGCTGAAGCTTTCTTT. Its protein is CASSPPGGSAEAFF.

This clone has only a few counts. The chain combines TRBV6-5 with TRBJ2-2; TRBD2 matches 7 bases. The junction had 14 bases not matched to a gene; V was cut back by 8 bases and J by 8 bases. This CDR3 contains 15 residues. Germline V gene lookup returns CDR1 MNHEY and CDR2 SVGAGI. Here the CDR3 DNA reads TGTGCCAGCCGCCTAGAGGTGTATAGCGGGGGGGAGCTGTTTTTT. This codes for CASRLEVYSGGELFF.

The genes are TRBV30 and TRBJ1-2; D is perhaps TRBD1 (6 bases). V dropped 4 bases and J dropped 4 bases, with 13 bases sitting between them. The CDR3 has 13 amino acids. Per the germline V gene, CDR1 is GTSNPN and CDR2 is SVGIG (reference sequence). CDR3 sequence reads: CAWTLLGGYGYTF. DNA of the CDR3: TGTGCCTGGACTCTCCTAGGGGGCTATGGCTACACCTTC.

This clone was observed a few times. V gene TRBV19 combines with J gene TRBJ2-3, with 14 bases fitting TRBD2. The CDR3 runs to 16 residues. Germline CDR1 reads LNHDA; CDR2 reads SQIVND (reference sequence). Trimming at V came to 2 bases and at J to 4 bases, leaving 2 bases not matched to a gene. The CDR3 region has the DNA TGTGCCAGTAGTATAAGGACTAGCGGGGGGTCAGATACGCAGTATTTT. Residues: CASSIRTSGGSDTQYF.

The chain links TRBV4-1 to TRBJ2-1, with a weak D call TRBD1 (6 bases). CDR1 is MGHRA and CDR2 is YSYEKL in the germline V gene. The CDR3 sequence is 15 residues long. Trimming removed 4 bases at V and 7 bases at J, with 17 bases between. CDR3 amino acids: CASSPERTARNEQFF. The DNA for the CDR3 is TGCGCCAGCAGCCCCGAACGGACAGCGAGAAATGAGCAGTTCTTC.

The chain joins TRBV4-2 to TRBJ1-6; D gene ambiguous. V was cut by 1 base and J by 7 bases, with 8 bases left in between. The CDR3 sequence is 14 residues long. Germline values: CDR1 LGHNA, CDR2 YNFKEQ. The CDR3 region is CASSQVQVNSPLHF. CDR3 coding DNA: TGTGCCAGCAGCCAAGTTCAGGTCAATTCACCCCTCCACTTT.

V gene TRBV7-9 combines with J gene TRBJ2-2; TRBD2 agrees at 11 bases. The germline V gene has CDR1 SEHNR and CDR2 FQNEAQ (reference sequence). J lost 3 bases, V lost 1 base, and 7 bases had no gene match. The CDR3 covers 18 residues. The CDR3 spells CASSLGLAGLSDTGELFF. The CDR3 DNA is TGTGCCAGCAGCTTAGGACTAGCGGGGTTAAGTGACACCGGGGAGCTGTTTTTT.

This chain connects TRBV29-1 to TRBJ1-1; tentative D call: TRBD1 (5 bases). This CDR3 comprises 15 residues. Germline V gene sequence: CDR1 SQVTM, CDR2 ANQGSEA. The CDR3 sequence: CSLTLVGTGNTEAFF. The CDR3 nucleotides are TGCAGTCTTACTTTAGTAGGTACAGGGAACACTGAAGCTTTCTTT.

V is TRBV10-3 and J is TRBJ2-6; TRBD2 aligns across 13 bases. Germline CDR1 and CDR2: ENHRY and SYGVKD. J gave up 2 bases and V 3 bases, and 4 bases lay outside the gene matches. CDR3 size: 18 residues. CDR3 sequence (DNA): TGTGCCATCAGTGACGGGACTAGCGGGGTCCCTGGGGCCAACGTCCTGACTTTC. Translation: CAISDGTSGVPGANVLTF.

The V call is TRBV28, the J call TRBJ1-2, with D uncertain. V lost 8 bases and J lost 3, with 16 bases in between. The CDR3 has 14 residues. Germline assignment: CDR1 MDHEN and CDR2 SYDVKM. The CDR3 here is CASGDSRKDYGYTF. The DNA for the CDR3 is TGTGCCAGCGGTGACTCCCGGAAAGACTATGGCTACACCTTC.

The chain carries TRBV25-1 and TRBJ1-2, with a possible D match to TRBD1 (6 bases). This CDR3 comprises 14 residues. Trimming left V 3 bases short and J 4 bases short, with 12 bases between. From germline, CDR1 is MGHDK and CDR2 SYGVNS. For the CDR3, the DNA is TGTGCCAGCAGTGACTTACAGGGTTTCTATGGCTACACCTTC. Translation gives CASSDLQGFYGYTF.

V and J are TRBV4-1 and TRBJ2-1, with D uncertain. The V gene lost 4 bases and the J gene lost 0 bases, with 7 bases spanning the gap. CDR1 and CDR2 from the germline V gene are MGHRA and YSYEKL. The CDR3 runs 14 residues. The DNA for the CDR3 is TGCGCCAGCAGCCCCCTCGGCTCCTACAATGAGCAGTTCTTC. Its protein is CASSPLGSYNEQFF.

J is TRBJ1-1 and V is TRBV5-1; possibly TRBD1 for D (5 bases). The ends were cut back, 3 bases at V and 3 bases at J, with 12 bases in the middle. CDR3 length: 14 residues. Germline CDR1 is SGHRS and CDR2 is YFSETQ. CDR3 coding DNA: TGCGCCAGCAGCTCACTGGGGGGGTACACTGAAGCTTTCTTT. Its protein product is CASSSLGGYTEAFF.